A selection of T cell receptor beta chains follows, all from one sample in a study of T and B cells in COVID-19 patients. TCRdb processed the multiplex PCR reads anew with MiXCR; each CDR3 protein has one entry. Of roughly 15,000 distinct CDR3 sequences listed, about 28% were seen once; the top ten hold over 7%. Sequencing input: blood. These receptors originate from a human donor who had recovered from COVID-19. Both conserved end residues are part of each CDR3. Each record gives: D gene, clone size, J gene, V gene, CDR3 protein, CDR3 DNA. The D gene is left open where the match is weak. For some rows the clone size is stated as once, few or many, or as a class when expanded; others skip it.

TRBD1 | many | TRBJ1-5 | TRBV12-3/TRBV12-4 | CASSAGTGDNQPQHF | TGTGCCAGCAGTGCCGGGACAGGGGACAATCAGCCCCAGCATTTT
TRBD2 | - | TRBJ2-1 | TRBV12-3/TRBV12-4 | CASSFWGGRANDEQFF | TGTGCCAGCAGTTTTTGGGGCGGGAGGGCCAACGATGAGCAGTTCTTC
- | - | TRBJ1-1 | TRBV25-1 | CASSEYRMGKTEAFF | TGTGCCAGCAGTGAATATAGAATGGGGAAAACTGAAGCTTTCTTT
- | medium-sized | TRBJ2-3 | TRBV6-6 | CASTQVDTQYF | TGTGCCAGCACCCAAGTAGATACGCAGTATTTT
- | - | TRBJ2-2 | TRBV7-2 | CASSPGVGYTGELFF | TGTGCCAGCAGTCCGGGCGTCGGCTACACCGGGGAGCTGTTTTTT
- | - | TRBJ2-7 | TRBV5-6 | CASSYQHSSEQYF | TGTGCCAGCAGCTATCAACACTCCAGCGAGCAGTACTTC
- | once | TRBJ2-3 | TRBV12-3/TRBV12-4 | CASGQLDTQYF | TGTGCTAGTGGTCAGCTGGATACGCAGTATTTT
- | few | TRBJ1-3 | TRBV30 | CAWSVSDSGNTIYF | TGTGCCTGGAGTGTGAGTGACTCTGGAAACACCATATATTTT
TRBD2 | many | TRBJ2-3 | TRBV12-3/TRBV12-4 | CASSFSGGGGDTQYF | TGTGCCAGCAGTTTTAGTGGGGGGGGAGGAGATACGCAGTATTTT
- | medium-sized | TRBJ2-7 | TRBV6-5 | CASTSAEGGEQYF | TGTGCCAGCACCTCCGCGGAGGGGGGCGAGCAGTACTTC
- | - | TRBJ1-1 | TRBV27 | CASSSGAPEAFF | TGTGCCAGCAGCTCGGGGGCGCCGGAAGCTTTCTTT
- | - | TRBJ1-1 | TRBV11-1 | CASVKNVNTEAFF | TGTGCCAGCGTAAAAAACGTGAACACTGAAGCTTTCTTT
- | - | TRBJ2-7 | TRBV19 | CASSLLALSYEQYF | TGTGCCAGTAGTCTCTTGGCCTTATCCTACGAGCAGTACTTC
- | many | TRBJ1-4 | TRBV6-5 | CASSIEGLGEKLFF | TGTGCCAGCAGCATCGAGGGTTTGGGGGAAAAACTGTTTTTT
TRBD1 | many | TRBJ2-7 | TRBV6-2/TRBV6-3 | CASMRGPNYEQYF | TGTGCCAGCATGAGGGGGCCTAACTACGAGCAGTACTTC
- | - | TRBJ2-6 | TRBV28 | CASKEKLIKAGANVLTF | TGTGCCAGCAAGGAAAAACTAATTAAGGCTGGGGCCAACGTCCTGACTTTC
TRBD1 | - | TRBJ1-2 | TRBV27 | CASSPGQGGYGYTF | TGTGCCAGCAGTCCAGGACAGGGCGGCTATGGCTACACCTTC